Listed here are 19 T cell receptor beta chains from one sample, sequenced in a study of blood T cell repertoires in COVID-19. Here immunoSEQ multiplex PCR was the method, and the copy in TCRdb shows in-frame clones only, minus some. The sample contains approximately 170,000 clones, 85% of which appear only once. Sequencing was carried out using peripheral blood. The receptors shown here come from a woman of 80 years or more with COVID-19, enrolled during active disease.

This clone was picked up one time. V usage is TRBV27 and J usage is TRBJ2-1; the match to TRBD2 covers 10 bases. CDR1 and CDR2 (germline): MNHEY, SMNVEV (reference sequence). J lost 4 bases, V lost 7 bases, and 4 bases had no gene match. This CDR3 spans 14 amino acids. Here the CDR3 DNA reads TGTGCCAGCATTAGAGCGGGGGGGTACAATGAGCAGTTCTTC. Its protein product is CASIRAGGYNEQFF.

This clone has just a few counts. This rearrangement joins TRBV12-5 to TRBJ2-7; 8 bases fit TRBD2. V lost 2 bases and J lost 3; bases outside the gene matches: 3. The CDR3 is 14 amino acids. Germline CDR1 reads LGHNT; CDR2 reads FRNRAP. In DNA, the CDR3 is TGTGCTAGTGGTTTGTCGGCGGGAGGCTACGAGCAGTACTTC. It is translated as CASGLSAGGYEQYF.

The V gene is TRBV5-1, the J gene TRBJ1-1, with a tentative D call TRBD1 (6 bases). The CDR3 is 16 amino acids. Trimming removed 8 bases at V and 0 bases at J, with 20 bases between. Germline lookup yields CDR1 SGHRS and CDR2 YFSETQ. The CDR3 protein is CARPRKTGSVNTEAFF. The DNA of the CDR3 is TGCGCCAGGCCCCGTAAGACAGGTTCGGTGAACACTGAAGCTTTCTTT.

The rearrangement uses TRBV19 and TRBJ2-7; 9 bases fit TRBD1. The germline gives CDR1 LNHDA, CDR2 SQIVND (reference sequence). J gave up 2 bases and V 4 bases, and 3 bases lay outside the gene matches. CDR3 size: 14 residues. For the CDR3, the DNA is TGTGCCAGTAGTACTCGGGACAGGGCCTACGAGCAGTACTTC. Amino acids: CASSTRDRAYEQYF. Full variable domain (missing parts from reference TRBV19 and TRBJ2-7): DGGITQSPKYLFRKEGQNVTLSCEQNLNHDAMYWYRQDPGQGLRLIYYSQIVNDFQKGDIAEGYSVSREKKESFPLTVTSAQKNPTAFYLCASSTRDRAYEQYFGPGTRLTVT.

This clone came up once. This sequence joins TRBV5-4 and TRBJ2-3; D is possibly TRBD1 (6 bases). CDR3 length: 16 amino acids. V was cut by 1 base and J by 2 bases, with 14 bases left in between. Germline CDR1 SGHNT, CDR2 YYREEE (reference sequence). The CDR3 sequence is CASSLLLGDNTDTQYF. For the CDR3, the DNA is TGTGCCAGCAGCTTGCTTCTGGGGGACAACACAGATACGCAGTATTTT.

The chain is built from TRBV25-1 and TRBJ1-1; 10 nucleotides match TRBD1. V lost 5 bases and J lost 4; bases outside the gene matches: 7. The CDR3 length is 15 residues. CDR1 is MGHDK and CDR2 is SYGVNS in the germline V gene. The CDR3 DNA reads as TGTGCCAGCAGTCCTGCGGGACAGGGGAGCACTGAAGCTTTCTTT. It encodes CASSPAGQGSTEAFF.

The genes are TRBV4-1 and TRBJ2-2, with D maybe TRBD2 (6 bases). The V gene lost 4 bases and the J gene lost 4 bases, with 22 bases spanning the gap. CDR3 size: 18 residues. CDR1 MGHRA and CDR2 YSYEKL come from the germline V gene. This CDR3 reads CASSPPSLSGASTGELFF. The CDR3 nucleotides read TGCGCCAGCAGCCCGCCTTCCCTTAGCGGCGCGAGCACCGGGGAGCTGTTTTTT.

This clone has a handful of counts. V and J are TRBV18 and TRBJ2-2; no definite D call. Germline V gene lookup returns CDR1 KGHSH and CDR2 LQKENI. This CDR3 is built from 14 residues. V shed 2 bases and J shed 1 base, with 5 bases lying between them. This CDR3 reads CASSPSGNTGELFF. Here the CDR3 DNA reads TGTGCCAGCTCACCATCAGGGAACACCGGGGAGCTGTTTTTT.

This clone has just a few counts. This sequence joins TRBV18 and TRBJ2-1; tentatively, D is TRBD1 (5 bases). V gave up 3 bases and J gave up 12 bases, with 15 bases separating them. In germline, CDR1 is KGHSH, CDR2 LQKENI. This CDR3 is 13 amino acids long. CDR3 nucleotides: TGTGCCAGCTCACCGCAGCCCCGGCAGGGGCAGTTCTTC. Its protein product is CASSPQPRQGQFF.

This chain connects TRBV9 to TRBJ1-1; no reliable D call. Germline loops: CDR1 SGDLS, CDR2 YYNGEE. The CDR3 is made up of 15 amino acids. V gave up 4 bases and J gave up 4 bases, with 17 bases separating them. The CDR3: CASSPSPSWSTEAFF. The CDR3 coding sequence is TGTGCCAGCAGCCCATCCCCAAGTTGGAGCACTGAAGCTTTCTTT.

The chain employs TRBV7-2 and TRBJ2-2; D remains ambiguous. V lost 5 bases, J lost 2 bases, and 9 bases lay in between. Germline lookup yields CDR1 SGHTA and CDR2 FQGNSA. This CDR3 region has 14 residues. CDR3 sequence: CASSPPVNTGELFF. DNA of the CDR3: TGTGCCAGCAGCCCTCCGGTCAACACCGGGGAGCTGTTTTTT.

This clone was counted a single time. The CDR3 nucleotides are TGTGCCAGCAGCCAAGAACCGGGACAGGGAATCACCGGGGAGCTGTTTTTT. Its translation: CASSQEPGQGITGELFF. The chain links TRBV4-2 to TRBJ2-2; 9 bases line up with TRBD1. CDR3 length equals 17 residues. Looked up from germline, CDR1 is LGHNA and CDR2 is YNFKEQ. V was pared by 0 bases and J by 4 bases, with 6 bases of the junction left unmatched.

The CDR3 loop reads CASSQRDTNGYTF. The CDR3 nucleotides read TGTGCCAGCAGCCAGAGGGACACCAATGGCTACACCTTC. The chain has TRBV6-2 or TRBV6-3 and TRBJ1-2; D may be TRBD1 (6 bases). CDR3 size: 13 residues. The germline V gene has CDR1 MNHEY and CDR2 SVGEGT. The ends were cut back, 6 bases at V and 6 bases at J, with 14 bases in the middle.

The chain recombines TRBV3-1 (or the pseudogene TRBV3-2) with TRBJ2-2; a possible D gene is TRBD2 (5 bases). CDR3 size: 16 residues. The germline V gene encodes CDR1 LGHDT and CDR2 YNNKEL (reference sequence). Deletions cut 4 bases from V and 1 base from J, with 13 bases between. The CDR3: CASSPATTLNTGELFF. The CDR3 bases are TGTGCCAGCAGCCCCGCGACTACCTTGAACACCGGGGAGCTGTTTTTT.

The V gene is TRBV5-6, the J gene TRBJ1-2, with 8 bases lining up with TRBD1. Germline V gives CDR1 SGHDT, CDR2 YYEEEE. The CDR3 covers 13 residues. Trimming removed 1 base from V and 8 bases from J; junction bases left unmatched: 4. The DNA of the CDR3 is TGTGCCAGCAGCTTGTGGACAGGGTTAGGCTACACCTTC. Residues: CASSLWTGLGYTF.

The rearrangement joins TRBV12-3 or TRBV12-4 to TRBJ1-1; a possible D gene is TRBD1 (5 bases). The CDR3 contains 12 residues. Trimming shortened V by 1 base and J by 7 bases, and 7 bases separated the two germline ends. The CDR3 DNA sequence: TGTGCCAGCAGTTTAGGGGGGGGTGAAGCTTTCTTT. Protein sequence: CASSLGGGEAFF.

V usage is TRBV5-1 and J usage is TRBJ2-2, with 12 bases fitting TRBD1. The CDR3 extends over 15 amino acids. J lost 7 bases, V lost 4 bases, and 5 bases had no gene match. Germline V gives CDR1 SGHRS, CDR2 YFSETQ. The CDR3 nucleotides are TGCGCCAGCAGCGGGGGACAGGGGGCGAGCGGGGAGCTGTTTTTT. As protein: CASSGGQGASGELFF. Variable domain in full (rest from reference TRBV5-1 and TRBJ2-2): KAGVTQTPRYLIKTRGQQVTLSCSPISGHRSVSWYQQTPGQGLQFLFEYFSETQRNKGNFPGRFSGRQFSNSRSEMNVSTLELGDSALYLCASSGGQGASGELFFGEGSRLTVL.

The chain employs TRBV28 and TRBJ1-2; 11 positions match TRBD1. The CDR3 contains 15 residues. Germline CDR1 reads MDHEN; CDR2 reads SYDVKM. The ends lost 4 bases at V and 4 bases at J; junction bases unmatched: 5. CDR3 sequence reads: CASSSDRGRGYGYTF. CDR3 DNA: TGTGCCAGCAGTTCGGACAGGGGGCGGGGCTATGGCTACACCTTC.

This chain uses TRBV9 with TRBJ2-1; no clear D gene. Trimming removed 2 bases from V and 10 bases from J, with 19 bases in between. The CDR3 runs to 15 residues. Per the germline V gene, CDR1 is SGDLS and CDR2 is YYNGEE. The CDR3 coding sequence is TGTGCCAGCAGCGTGGAAGGAGAAGCCCTCCGGGAGCAGTTCTTC. Amino acids: CASSVEGEALREQFF.